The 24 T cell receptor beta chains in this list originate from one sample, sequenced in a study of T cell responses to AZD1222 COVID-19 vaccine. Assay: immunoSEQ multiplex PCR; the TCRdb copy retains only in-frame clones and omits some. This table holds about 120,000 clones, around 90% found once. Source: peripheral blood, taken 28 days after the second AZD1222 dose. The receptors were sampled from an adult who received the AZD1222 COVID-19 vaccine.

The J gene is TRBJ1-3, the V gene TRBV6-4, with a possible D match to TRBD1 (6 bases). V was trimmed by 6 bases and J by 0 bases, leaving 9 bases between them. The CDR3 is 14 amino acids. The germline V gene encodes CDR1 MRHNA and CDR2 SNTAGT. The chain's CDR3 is CASSPQGSGNTIYF. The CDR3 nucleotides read TGTGCCAGCAGCCCACAGGGCTCTGGAAACACCATATATTTT.

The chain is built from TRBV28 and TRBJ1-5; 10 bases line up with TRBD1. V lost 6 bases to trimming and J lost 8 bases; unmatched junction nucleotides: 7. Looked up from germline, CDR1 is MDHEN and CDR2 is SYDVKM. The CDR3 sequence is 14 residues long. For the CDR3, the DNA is TGTGCCAGCAGCCCAGGGACAGGGGATAAGCCCCAGCATTTT. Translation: CASSPGTGDKPQHF.

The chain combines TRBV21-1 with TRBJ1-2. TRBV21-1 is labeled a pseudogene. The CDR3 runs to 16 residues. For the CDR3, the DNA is TGTGCCAGCAGCACCTCCCAAGACTCAGGGGAGGGCGGCTACACCTTC. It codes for CASSTSQDSGEGGYTF.

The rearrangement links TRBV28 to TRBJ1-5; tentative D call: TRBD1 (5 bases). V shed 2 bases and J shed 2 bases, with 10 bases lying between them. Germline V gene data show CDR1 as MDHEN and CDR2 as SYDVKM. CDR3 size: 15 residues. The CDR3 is CASSLIGGGNQPQHF. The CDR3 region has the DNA TGTGCCAGCAGTTTAATTGGGGGAGGCAATCAGCCCCAGCATTTT.

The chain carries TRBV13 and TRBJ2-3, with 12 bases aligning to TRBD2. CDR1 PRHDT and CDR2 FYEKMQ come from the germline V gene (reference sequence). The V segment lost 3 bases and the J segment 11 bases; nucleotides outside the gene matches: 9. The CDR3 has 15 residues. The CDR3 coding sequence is TGTGCCAGCAGCTTCCGGACTAGCGGGGACTTTAGGCAGTATTTT. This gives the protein CASSFRTSGDFRQYF.

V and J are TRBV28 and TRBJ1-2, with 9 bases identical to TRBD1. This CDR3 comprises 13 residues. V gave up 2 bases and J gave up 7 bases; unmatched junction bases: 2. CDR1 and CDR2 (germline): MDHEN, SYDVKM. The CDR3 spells CASSLGTGLGYTF. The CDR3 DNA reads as TGTGCCAGCAGTTTAGGGACAGGGCTTGGCTACACCTTC.

CDR3 nucleotides: TGTGCCAGCAGTTACCCAGCGAACTATGGCTACACCTTC. Its protein product is CASSYPANYGYTF. The rearrangement joins TRBV6-2 or TRBV6-3 to TRBJ1-2; no clear D gene. Looked up from germline, CDR1 is MNHEY and CDR2 is SVGEGT. V was cut by 2 bases and J by 2 bases, with 6 bases left in between. The CDR3 covers 13 residues.

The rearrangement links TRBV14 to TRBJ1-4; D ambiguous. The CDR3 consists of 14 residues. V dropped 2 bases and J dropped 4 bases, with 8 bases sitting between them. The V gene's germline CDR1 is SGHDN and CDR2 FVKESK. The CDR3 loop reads CASSQFVNNEKLFF. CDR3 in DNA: TGTGCCAGCAGCCAATTCGTAAATAATGAAAAACTGTTTTTT. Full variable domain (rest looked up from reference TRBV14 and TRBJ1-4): EAGVTQFPSHSVIEKGQTVTLRCDPISGHDNLYWYRRVMGKEIKFLLHFVKESKQDESGMPNNRFLAERTGGTYSTLKVQPAELEDSGVYFCASSQFVNNEKLFFGSGTQLSVL.

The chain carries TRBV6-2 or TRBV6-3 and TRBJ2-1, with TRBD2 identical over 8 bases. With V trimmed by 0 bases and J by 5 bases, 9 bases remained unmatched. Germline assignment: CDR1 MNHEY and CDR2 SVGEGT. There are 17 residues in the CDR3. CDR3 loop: CASSYSPVAGIHNEQFF. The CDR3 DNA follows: TGTGCCAGCAGTTACTCTCCGGTAGCGGGGATCCACAATGAGCAGTTCTTC.

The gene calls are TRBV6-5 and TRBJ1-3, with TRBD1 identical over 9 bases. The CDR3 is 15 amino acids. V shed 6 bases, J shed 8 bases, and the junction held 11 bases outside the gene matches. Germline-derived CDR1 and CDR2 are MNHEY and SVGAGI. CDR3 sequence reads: CASRKQGAREDTIYF. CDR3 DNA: TGTGCCAGCAGAAAACAGGGGGCAAGGGAGGACACCATATATTTT.

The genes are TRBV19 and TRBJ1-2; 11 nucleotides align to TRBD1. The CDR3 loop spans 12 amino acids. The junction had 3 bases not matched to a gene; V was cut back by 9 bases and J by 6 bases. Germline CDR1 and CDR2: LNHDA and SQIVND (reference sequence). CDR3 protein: CASRTGGNGYTF. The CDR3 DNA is TGTGCCAGCAGGACAGGGGGCAATGGCTACACCTTC.

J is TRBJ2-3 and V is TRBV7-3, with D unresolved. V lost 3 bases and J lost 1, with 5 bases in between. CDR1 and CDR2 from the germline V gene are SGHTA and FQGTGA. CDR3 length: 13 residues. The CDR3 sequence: CASSFGGTDTQYF. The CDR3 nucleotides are TGTGCCAGCAGCTTTGGGGGCACAGATACGCAGTATTTT.

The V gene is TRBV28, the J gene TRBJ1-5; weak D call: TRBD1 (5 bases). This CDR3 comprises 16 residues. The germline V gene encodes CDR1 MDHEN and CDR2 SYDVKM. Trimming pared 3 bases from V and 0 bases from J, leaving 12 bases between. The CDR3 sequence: CASSFGGYSSNQPQHF. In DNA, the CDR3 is TGTGCCAGCAGTTTTGGGGGGTACAGTAGCAATCAGCCCCAGCATTTT.

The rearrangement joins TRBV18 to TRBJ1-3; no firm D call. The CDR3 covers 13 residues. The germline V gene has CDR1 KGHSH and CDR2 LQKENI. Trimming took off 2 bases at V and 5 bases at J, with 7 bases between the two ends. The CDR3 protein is CASSPGLRNTIYF. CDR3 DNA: TGTGCCAGCTCACCAGGTTTACGAAACACCATATATTTT. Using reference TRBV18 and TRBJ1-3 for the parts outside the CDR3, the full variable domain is NAGVMQNPRHLVRRRGQEARLRCSPMKGHSHVYWYRQLPEEGLKFMVYLQKENIIDESGMPKERFSAEFPKEGPSILRIQQVVRGDSAAYFCASSPGLRNTIYFGEGSWLTVV.

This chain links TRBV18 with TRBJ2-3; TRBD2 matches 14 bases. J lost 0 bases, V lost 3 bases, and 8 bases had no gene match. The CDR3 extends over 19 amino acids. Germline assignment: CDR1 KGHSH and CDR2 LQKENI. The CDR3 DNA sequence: TGTGCCAGCTCACCCTTCGGGACTAGCGGGGGCACTAGCACAGATACGCAGTATTTT. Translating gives CASSPFGTSGGTSTDTQYF.

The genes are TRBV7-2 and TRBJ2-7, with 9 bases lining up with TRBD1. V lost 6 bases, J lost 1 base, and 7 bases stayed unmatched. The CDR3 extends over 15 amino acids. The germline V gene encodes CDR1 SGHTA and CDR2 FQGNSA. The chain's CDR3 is CASRDRGSGSYEQYF. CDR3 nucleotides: TGTGCCAGCAGGGACAGGGGATCCGGGTCCTACGAGCAGTACTTC.

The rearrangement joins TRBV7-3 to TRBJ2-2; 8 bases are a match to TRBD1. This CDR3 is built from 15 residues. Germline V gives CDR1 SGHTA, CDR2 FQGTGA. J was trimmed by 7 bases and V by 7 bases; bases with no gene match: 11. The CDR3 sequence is CASILSGGAGGELFF. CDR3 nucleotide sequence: TGTGCCAGCATCCTATCAGGGGGCGCCGGCGGGGAGCTGTTTTTT.

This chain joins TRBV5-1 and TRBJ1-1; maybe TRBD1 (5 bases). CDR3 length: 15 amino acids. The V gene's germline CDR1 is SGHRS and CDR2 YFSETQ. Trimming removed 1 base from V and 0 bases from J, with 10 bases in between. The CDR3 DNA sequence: TGCGCCAGCAGCTTGTTCGGAGGGGTGAACACTGAAGCTTTCTTT. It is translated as CASSLFGGVNTEAFF.

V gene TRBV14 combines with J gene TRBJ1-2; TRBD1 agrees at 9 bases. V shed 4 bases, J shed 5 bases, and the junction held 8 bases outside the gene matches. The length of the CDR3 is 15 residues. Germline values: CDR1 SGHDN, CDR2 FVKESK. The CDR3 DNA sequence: TGTGCCAGCAGCCCTCCGGGACAGGGCCCGTATGGCTACACCTTC. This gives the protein CASSPPGQGPYGYTF.

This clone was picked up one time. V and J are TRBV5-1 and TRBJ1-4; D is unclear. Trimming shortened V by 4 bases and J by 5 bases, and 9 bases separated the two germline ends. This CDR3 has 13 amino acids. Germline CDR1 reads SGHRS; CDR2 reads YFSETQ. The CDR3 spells CASSERLNEKLFF. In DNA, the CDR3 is TGCGCCAGCAGCGAACGGCTGAATGAAAAACTGTTTTTT.

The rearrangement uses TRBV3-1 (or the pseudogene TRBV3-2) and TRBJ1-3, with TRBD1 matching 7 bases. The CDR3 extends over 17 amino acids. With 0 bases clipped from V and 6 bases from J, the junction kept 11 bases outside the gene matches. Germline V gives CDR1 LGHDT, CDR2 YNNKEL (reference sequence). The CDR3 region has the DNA TGTGCCAGCAGCCAAGATCGTCGGACAGGCCTCGAAAACACCATATATTTT. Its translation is CASSQDRRTGLENTIYF.

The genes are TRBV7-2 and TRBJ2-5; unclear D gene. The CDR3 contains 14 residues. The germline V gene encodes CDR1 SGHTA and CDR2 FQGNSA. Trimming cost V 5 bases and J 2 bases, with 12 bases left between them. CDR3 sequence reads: CASSRGAVQETQYF. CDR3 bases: TGTGCCAGCAGCAGAGGCGCGGTGCAAGAGACCCAGTACTTC.

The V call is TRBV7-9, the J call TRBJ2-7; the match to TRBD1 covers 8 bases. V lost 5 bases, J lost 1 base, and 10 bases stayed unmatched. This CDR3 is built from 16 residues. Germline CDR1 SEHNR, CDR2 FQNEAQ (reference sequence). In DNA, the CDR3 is TGTGCCAGCAGCCCTTGGGTTACAGGGGGATCCTACGAGCAGTACTTC. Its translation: CASSPWVTGGSYEQYF.

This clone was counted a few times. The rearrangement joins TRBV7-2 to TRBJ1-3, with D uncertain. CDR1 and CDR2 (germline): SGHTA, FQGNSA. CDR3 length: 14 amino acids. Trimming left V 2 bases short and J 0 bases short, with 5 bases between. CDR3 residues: CASSLLISGNTIYF. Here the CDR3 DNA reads TGTGCCAGCAGCTTATTAATCTCTGGAAACACCATATATTTT.